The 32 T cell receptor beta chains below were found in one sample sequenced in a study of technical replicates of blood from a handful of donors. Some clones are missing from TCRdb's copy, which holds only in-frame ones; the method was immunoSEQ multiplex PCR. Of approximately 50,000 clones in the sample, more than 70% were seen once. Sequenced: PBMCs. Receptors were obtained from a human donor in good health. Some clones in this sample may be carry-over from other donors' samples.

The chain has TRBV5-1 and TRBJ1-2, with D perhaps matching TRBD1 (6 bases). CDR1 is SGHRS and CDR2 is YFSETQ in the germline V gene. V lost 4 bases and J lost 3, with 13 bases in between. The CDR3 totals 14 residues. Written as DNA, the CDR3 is TGCGCCAGCAGCCCCAGGGGCCCTGACTATGGCTACACCTTC. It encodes CASSPRGPDYGYTF.

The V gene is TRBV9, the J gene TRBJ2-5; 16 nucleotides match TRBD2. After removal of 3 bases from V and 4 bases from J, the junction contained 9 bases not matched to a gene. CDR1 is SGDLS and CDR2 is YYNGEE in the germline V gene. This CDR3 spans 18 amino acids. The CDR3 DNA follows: TGTGCCAGCAGCGAGGGGACTAGCGGGGGGGCGGTAATAGAGACCCAGTACTTC. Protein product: CASSEGTSGGAVIETQYF. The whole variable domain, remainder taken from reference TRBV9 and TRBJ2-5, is DSGVTQTPKHLITATGQRVTLRCSPRSGDLSVYWYQQSLDQGLQFLIQYYNGEERAKGNILERFSAQQFPDLHSELNLSSLELGDSALYFCASSEGTSGGAVIETQYFGPGTRLLVL.

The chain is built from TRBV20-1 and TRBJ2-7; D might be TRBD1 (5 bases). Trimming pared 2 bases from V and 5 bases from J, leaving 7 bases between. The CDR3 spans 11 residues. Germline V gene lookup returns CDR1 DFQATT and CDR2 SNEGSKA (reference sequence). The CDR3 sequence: CSARKGDEQYF. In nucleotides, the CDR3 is TGCAGTGCTAGAAAAGGGGACGAGCAGTACTTC.

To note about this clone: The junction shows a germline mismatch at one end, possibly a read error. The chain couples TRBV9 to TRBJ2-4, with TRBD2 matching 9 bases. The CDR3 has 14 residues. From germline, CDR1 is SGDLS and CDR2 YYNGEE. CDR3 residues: CASSVSVEREERVF. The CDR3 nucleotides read TGTGCCAGCAGCGTCAGTGTAGAGCGGGAGGAGCGTGTCTTC.

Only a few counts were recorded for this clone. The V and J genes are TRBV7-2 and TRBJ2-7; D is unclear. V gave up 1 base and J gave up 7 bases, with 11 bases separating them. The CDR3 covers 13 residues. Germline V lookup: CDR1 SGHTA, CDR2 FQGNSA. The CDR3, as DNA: TGTGCCAGCAGCTTAGACGTACTCTGGGAGCAGTACTTC. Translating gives CASSLDVLWEQYF.

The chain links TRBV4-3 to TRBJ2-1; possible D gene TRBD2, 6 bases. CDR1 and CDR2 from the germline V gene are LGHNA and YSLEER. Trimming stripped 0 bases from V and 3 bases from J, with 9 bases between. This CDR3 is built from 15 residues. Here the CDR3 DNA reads TGCGCCAGCAGCCAAGATCGGCGGGACTACAATGAGCAGTTCTTC. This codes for CASSQDRRDYNEQFF.

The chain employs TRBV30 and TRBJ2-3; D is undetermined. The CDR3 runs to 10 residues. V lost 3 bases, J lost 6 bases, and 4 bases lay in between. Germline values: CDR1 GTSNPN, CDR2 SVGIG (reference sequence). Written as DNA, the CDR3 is TGTGCCTGGAGGAGGGATACGCAGTATTTT. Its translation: CAWRRDTQYF.

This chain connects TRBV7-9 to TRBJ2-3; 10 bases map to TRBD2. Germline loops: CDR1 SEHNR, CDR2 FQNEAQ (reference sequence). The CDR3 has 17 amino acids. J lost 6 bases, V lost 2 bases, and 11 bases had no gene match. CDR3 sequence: CASSLPDLAGVVDTQYF. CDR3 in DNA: TGTGCCAGCAGCTTACCGGACCTAGCGGGAGTGGTGGATACGCAGTATTTT.

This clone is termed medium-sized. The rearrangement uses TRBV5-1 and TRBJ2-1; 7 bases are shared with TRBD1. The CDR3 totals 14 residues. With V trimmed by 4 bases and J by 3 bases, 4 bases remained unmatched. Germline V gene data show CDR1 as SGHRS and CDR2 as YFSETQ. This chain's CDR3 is CASSRAGGYNEQFF. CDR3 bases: TGCGCCAGCAGCAGGGCAGGGGGCTACAATGAGCAGTTCTTC.

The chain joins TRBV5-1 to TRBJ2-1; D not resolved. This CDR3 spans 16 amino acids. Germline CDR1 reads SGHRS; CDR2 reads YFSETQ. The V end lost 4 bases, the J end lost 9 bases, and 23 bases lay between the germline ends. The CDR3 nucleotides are TGCGCCAGCAGCCCAAACTACCCTTCGACGTTCTCTGAGCAGTTCTTC. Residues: CASSPNYPSTFSEQFF.

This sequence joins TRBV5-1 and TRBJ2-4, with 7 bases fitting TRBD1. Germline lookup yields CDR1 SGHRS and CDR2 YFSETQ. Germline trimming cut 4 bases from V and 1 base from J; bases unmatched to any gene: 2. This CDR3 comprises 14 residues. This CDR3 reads CASSVDRAKNIQYF. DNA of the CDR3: TGCGCCAGCAGCGTGGACAGGGCCAAAAACATTCAGTACTTC.

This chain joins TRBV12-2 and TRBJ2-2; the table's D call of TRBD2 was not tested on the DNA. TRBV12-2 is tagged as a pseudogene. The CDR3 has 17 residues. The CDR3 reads CASRLPRGGSGTGELFF. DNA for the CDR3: TGTGCAAGTCGCTTACCCCGTGGGGGGTCGGGCACCGGGGAGCTGTTTTTT.

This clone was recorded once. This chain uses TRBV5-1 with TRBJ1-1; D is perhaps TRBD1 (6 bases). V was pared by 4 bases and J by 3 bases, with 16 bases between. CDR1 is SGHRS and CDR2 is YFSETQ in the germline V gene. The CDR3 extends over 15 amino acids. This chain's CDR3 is CASSLGGSMHTEAFF. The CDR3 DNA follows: TGCGCCAGCAGCCTAGGGGGTTCTATGCACACTGAAGCTTTCTTT.

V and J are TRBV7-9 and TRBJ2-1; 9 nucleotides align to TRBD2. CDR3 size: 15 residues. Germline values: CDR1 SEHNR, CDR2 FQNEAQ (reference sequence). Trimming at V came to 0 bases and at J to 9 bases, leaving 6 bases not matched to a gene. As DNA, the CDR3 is TGTGCCAGCAGCTTAGCGACTAGCGGAATCGCTGAGCAGTTCTTC. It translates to CASSLATSGIAEQFF.

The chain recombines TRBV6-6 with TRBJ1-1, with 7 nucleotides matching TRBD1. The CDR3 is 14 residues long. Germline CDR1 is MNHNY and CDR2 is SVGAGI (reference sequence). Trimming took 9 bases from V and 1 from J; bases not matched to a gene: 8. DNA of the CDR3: TGTGCCAGTCATTACCGGGACAGGAACACTGAAGCTTTCTTT. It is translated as CASHYRDRNTEAFF.

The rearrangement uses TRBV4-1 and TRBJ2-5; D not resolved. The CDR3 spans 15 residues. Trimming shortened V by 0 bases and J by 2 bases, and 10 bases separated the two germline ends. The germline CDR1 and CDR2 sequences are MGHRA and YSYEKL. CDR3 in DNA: TGCGCCAGCAGCCAAGATCTTTGGCCGCAAGAGACCCAGTACTTC. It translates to CASSQDLWPQETQYF.

The chain's CDR3 is CASSAYYGYTF. DNA for the CDR3: TGTGCCAGCAGCGCGTACTATGGCTACACCTTC. This rearrangement joins TRBV9 to TRBJ1-2; D gene ambiguous. V was trimmed by 3 bases and J by 3 bases, leaving 3 bases between them. The CDR3 has 11 residues. CDR1 SGDLS and CDR2 YYNGEE come from the germline V gene.

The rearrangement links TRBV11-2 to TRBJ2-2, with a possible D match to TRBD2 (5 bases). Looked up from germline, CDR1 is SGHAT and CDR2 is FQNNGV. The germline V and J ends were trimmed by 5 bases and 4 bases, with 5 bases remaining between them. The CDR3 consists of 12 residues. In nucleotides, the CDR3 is TGTGCCAGCAGCCGGGGCACCGGGGAGCTGTTTTTT. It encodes CASSRGTGELFF.

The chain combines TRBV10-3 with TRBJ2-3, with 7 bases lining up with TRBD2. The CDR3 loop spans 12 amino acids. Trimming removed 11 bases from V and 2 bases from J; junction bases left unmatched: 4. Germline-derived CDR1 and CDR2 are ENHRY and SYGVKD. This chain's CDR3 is CASGTTTDTQYF. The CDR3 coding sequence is TGTGCCTCCGGGACTACCACAGATACGCAGTATTTT.

CDR3 sequence: CASNPNGDYSYEQYF. The CDR3 coding sequence is TGTGCCAGCAACCCTAACGGGGACTACTCCTACGAGCAGTACTTC. The chain combines TRBV9 with TRBJ2-7; 7 bases fit TRBD2. The CDR3 extends over 15 amino acids. J lost 0 bases, V lost 6 bases, and 9 bases had no gene match. The germline V gene has CDR1 SGDLS and CDR2 YYNGEE.

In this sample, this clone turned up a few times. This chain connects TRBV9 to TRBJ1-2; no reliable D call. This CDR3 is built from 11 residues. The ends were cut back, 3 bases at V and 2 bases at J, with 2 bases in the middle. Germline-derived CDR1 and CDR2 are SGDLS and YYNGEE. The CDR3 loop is CASSANYGYTF. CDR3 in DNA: TGTGCCAGCAGCGCAAACTATGGCTACACCTTC.

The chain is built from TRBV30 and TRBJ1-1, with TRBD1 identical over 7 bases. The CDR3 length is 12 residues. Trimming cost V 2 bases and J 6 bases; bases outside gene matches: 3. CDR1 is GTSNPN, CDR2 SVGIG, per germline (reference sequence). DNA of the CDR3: TGTGCCTGGAGTTCAGGGGGGCCTGAAGCTTTCTTT. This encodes CAWSSGGPEAFF.

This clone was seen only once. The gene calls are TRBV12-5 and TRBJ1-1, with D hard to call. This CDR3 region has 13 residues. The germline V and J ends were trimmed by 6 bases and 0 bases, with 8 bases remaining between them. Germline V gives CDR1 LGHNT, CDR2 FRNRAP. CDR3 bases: TGTGCTAGTGGCCCAACTATGAACACTGAAGCTTTCTTT. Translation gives CASGPTMNTEAFF.

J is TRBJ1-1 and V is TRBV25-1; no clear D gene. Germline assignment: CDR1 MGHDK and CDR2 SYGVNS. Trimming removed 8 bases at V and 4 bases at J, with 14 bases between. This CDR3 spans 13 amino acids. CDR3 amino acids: CASLGGRSTEAFF. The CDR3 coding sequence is TGTGCCAGCCTCGGTGGGAGGAGCACTGAAGCTTTCTTT.

In DNA, the CDR3 is TGTGCCAGCAGCTTAGTGGGTCGGCTAGCCTCCGGGGAGCTGTTTTTT. This translates into CASSLVGRLASGELFF. The chain links TRBV7-6 to TRBJ2-2, with a tentative D call TRBD2 (5 bases). V was cut by 1 base and J by 6 bases, with 15 bases left in between. In germline, CDR1 is SGHVS, CDR2 FNYEAQ. The CDR3 totals 16 residues.

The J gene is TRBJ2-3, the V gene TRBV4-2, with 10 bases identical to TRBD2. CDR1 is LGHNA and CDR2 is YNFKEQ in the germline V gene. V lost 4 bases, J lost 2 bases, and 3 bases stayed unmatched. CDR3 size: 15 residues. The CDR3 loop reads CASSLGLADTDTQYF. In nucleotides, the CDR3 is TGTGCCAGCAGCCTCGGACTAGCGGACACAGATACGCAGTATTTT.

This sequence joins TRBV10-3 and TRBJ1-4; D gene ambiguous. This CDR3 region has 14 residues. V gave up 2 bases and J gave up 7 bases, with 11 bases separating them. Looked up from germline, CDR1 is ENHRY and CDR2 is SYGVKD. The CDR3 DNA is TGTGCCATCAGTGAGGGCCAGGCGGGTGAAAAACTGTTTTTT. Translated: CAISEGQAGEKLFF.

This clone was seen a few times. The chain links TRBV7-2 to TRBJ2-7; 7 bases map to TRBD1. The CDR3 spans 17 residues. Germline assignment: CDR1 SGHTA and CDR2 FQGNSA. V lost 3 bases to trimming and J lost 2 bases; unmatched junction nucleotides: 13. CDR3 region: CASSFYRGLVPTYEQYF. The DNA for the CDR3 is TGTGCCAGCAGCTTCTACAGGGGTCTGGTCCCGACCTACGAGCAGTACTTC.

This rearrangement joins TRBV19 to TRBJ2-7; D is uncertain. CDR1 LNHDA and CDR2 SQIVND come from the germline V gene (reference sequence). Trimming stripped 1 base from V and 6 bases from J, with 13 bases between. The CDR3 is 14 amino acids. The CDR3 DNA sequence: TGTGCCAGTAGTATAGCGTCAACTATGAGCGAGCAGTACTTC. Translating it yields CASSIASTMSEQYF.

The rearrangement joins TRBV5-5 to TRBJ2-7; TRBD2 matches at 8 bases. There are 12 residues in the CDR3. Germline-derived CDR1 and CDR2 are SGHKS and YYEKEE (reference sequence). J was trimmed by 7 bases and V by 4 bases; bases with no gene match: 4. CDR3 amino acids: CASSREGYEQYF. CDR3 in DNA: TGTGCCAGCAGCCGGGAGGGGTATGAGCAGTACTTC.

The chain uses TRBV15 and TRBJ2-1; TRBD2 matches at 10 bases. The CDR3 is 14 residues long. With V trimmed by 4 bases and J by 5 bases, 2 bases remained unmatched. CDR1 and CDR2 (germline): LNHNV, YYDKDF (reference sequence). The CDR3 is CATSIAGGHNEQFF. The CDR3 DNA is TGTGCCACCAGCATAGCGGGAGGACACAATGAGCAGTTCTTC.

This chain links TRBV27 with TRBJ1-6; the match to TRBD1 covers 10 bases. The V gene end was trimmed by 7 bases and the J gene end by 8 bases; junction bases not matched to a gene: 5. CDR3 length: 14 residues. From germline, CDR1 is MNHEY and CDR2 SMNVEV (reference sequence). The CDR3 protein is CASKPGQGYSPLHF. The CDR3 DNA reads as TGTGCCAGCAAACCGGGACAGGGGTATTCACCCCTCCACTTT.